These 29 T cell receptor beta chains came from one sample sequenced in a study of blood T cells in healthy people across ages. A second PCR, run for 7 to 11 cycles, used a sample-barcoded 5' primer plus a J-beta primer mix. TCRdb itself ran the 5' RACE reads through MiXCR, one entry per CDR3 protein. The sample includes roughly 900,000 distinct CDR3 sequences, about 48% seen only once; the top ten take around an eighth. The sample consisted of blood. These receptors were taken from a man aged 25 to 45 in good health.

Ten or more counts support this clonotype. The chain links TRBV20-1 to TRBJ2-7; the D is unclear. Germline CDR1 is DFQATT and CDR2 is SNEGSKA (reference sequence). V was clipped by 3 bases and J by 3 bases, with 18 bases between them. This CDR3 contains 15 residues. The CDR3 DNA follows: TGCAGTGCTAGCCCAGTTGCTTCCGAGTTCTACGAGCAGTACTTC. Protein sequence: CSASPVASEFYEQYF.

This clonotype showed up just a few times. The genes are TRBV7-9 and TRBJ1-2; the match to TRBD1 covers 8 bases. Trimming at V came to 4 bases and at J to 8 bases, leaving 3 bases not matched to a gene. Germline CDR1 and CDR2: SEHNR and FQNEAQ (reference sequence). The CDR3 is 12 amino acids. CDR3 bases: TGTGCCAGCAGCTGGACAGGGATCGGCTACACCTTC. It translates to CASSWTGIGYTF.

This rearrangement joins TRBV7-2 to TRBJ1-5; no clear D gene. Per the germline V gene, CDR1 is SGHTA and CDR2 is FQGNSA. Trimming cost V 6 bases and J 0 bases, with 12 bases left between them. The CDR3 is made up of 15 amino acids. The CDR3 DNA reads TGTGCCAGCAGTCCTGGCCTAAATAGCAATCAGCCCCAGCATTTT. Protein product: CASSPGLNSNQPQHF.

This clonotype was detected a few times. Possible read error: a much larger clone is one base away. J is TRBJ2-7 and V is TRBV4-2, with TRBD2 matching 7 bases. J lost 7 bases, V lost 6 bases, and 6 bases had no gene match. From germline, CDR1 is LGHNA and CDR2 YNFKEQ. This CDR3 comprises 12 residues. CDR3 nucleotide sequence: TGTGCCAGCAGTGTTACGGGGGGAGAGCAGTACTTC. It translates to CASSVTGGEQYF.

This chain joins TRBV6-2 or TRBV6-3 and TRBJ2-1; 8 bases match TRBD1. Germline V CDR1 and CDR2: MNHEY, SVGEGT. CDR3 size: 17 residues. The ends lost 7 bases at V and 2 bases at J; junction bases unmatched: 13. Here the CDR3 reads CASTDHWTGQTYNEQFF. The DNA of the CDR3 is TGTGCCAGCACTGACCACTGGACAGGGCAAACCTACAATGAGCAGTTCTTC.

This clonotype has ten or more counts. The rearrangement uses TRBV3-1 and TRBJ1-1; 8 bases are a match to TRBD1. This CDR3 contains 15 residues. Germline CDR1 LGHDT, CDR2 YNNKEL (reference sequence). The V gene end was trimmed by 4 bases and the J gene end by 5 bases; junction bases not matched to a gene: 9. The CDR3 loop reads CASSPRDRLWTEAFF. The CDR3 bases are TGTGCCAGCAGCCCTCGGGACAGGTTGTGGACTGAAGCTTTCTTT.

This clonotype has a handful of counts. This chain joins TRBV4-3 and TRBJ1-6; D is uncertain. Germline assignment: CDR1 LGHNA and CDR2 YSLEER. V lost 3 bases and J lost 0, with 9 bases in between. The CDR3 consists of 16 residues. The CDR3 loop reads CASSQKSHSYNSPLHF. Written as DNA, the CDR3 is TGCGCCAGCAGCCAGAAATCCCACTCCTATAATTCACCCCTCCACTTT.

A few counts support this clonotype. CDR3 sequence reads: CASSWDTGELFF. CDR3 DNA sequence: TGCGCCAGCAGCTGGGACACCGGGGAGCTGTTTTTT. The rearrangement joins TRBV5-1 to TRBJ2-2, with D uncertain. The CDR3 has 12 amino acids. The V gene's germline CDR1 is SGHRS and CDR2 YFSETQ. V was shortened by 3 bases and J by 3 bases, with 3 bases between the two germline ends. Looking up the rest from reference TRBV5-1 and TRBJ2-2 gives the full variable domain: KAGVTQTPRYLIKTRGQQVTLSCSPISGHRSVSWYQQTPGQGLQFLFEYFSETQRNKGNFPGRFSGRQFSNSRSEMNVSTLELGDSALYLCASSWDTGELFFGEGSRLTVL.

The chain joins TRBV30 to TRBJ1-3, with 8 positions matching TRBD1. V lost 4 bases and J lost 4; bases outside the gene matches: 6. The CDR3 runs to 14 residues. From germline, CDR1 is GTSNPN and CDR2 SVGIG (reference sequence). As DNA, the CDR3 is TGTGCCTGGACCTCAGGGGGCCGGGGAAACACCATATATTTT. This sequence encodes CAWTSGGRGNTIYF.

There are a few counts of this clonotype. The chain joins TRBV4-2 to TRBJ2-7, with D perhaps TRBD2 (7 bases). V lost 7 bases and J 4 bases, leaving 17 bases between the germline ends. Germline assignment: CDR1 LGHNA and CDR2 YNFKEQ. The CDR3 totals 14 residues. CDR3 sequence (DNA): TGTGCCAGCACCCCCGAGGGGGAGGGTTACGAGCAGTACTTC. It encodes CASTPEGEGYEQYF.

In its sample, this clonotype was seen a few times. This rearrangement joins TRBV20-1 to TRBJ1-2; weak D call: TRBD1 (6 bases). This CDR3 comprises 15 residues. In germline, CDR1 is DFQATT, CDR2 SNEGSKA (reference sequence). Trimming pared 4 bases from V and 1 base from J, leaving 16 bases between. CDR3: CSANWGQGINYGYTF. DNA of the CDR3: TGCAGTGCTAACTGGGGCCAGGGGATTAACTATGGCTACACCTTC.

V gene TRBV9 combines with J gene TRBJ2-5; the match to TRBD2 covers 8 bases. V gave up 4 bases and J gave up 2 bases; unmatched junction bases: 10. CDR3 size: 16 residues. Germline-derived CDR1 and CDR2 are SGDLS and YYNGEE. CDR3 nucleotide sequence: TGTGCCAGCAGCCCGGTGGGAACTAGCGGACAAGAGACCCAGTACTTC. Residues: CASSPVGTSGQETQYF.

This chain connects TRBV18 to TRBJ1-1; D may be TRBD1 (6 bases). Germline values: CDR1 KGHSH, CDR2 LQKENI. This CDR3 has 16 residues. Trimming pared 3 bases from V and 4 bases from J, leaving 18 bases between. CDR3: CASSPGQGTWGTEAFF. The CDR3 region has the DNA TGTGCCAGCTCACCGGGCCAGGGGACCTGGGGCACTGAAGCTTTCTTT.

Many counts were recorded for this clonotype. J is TRBJ2-7 and V is TRBV7-2; no definite D call. Germline assignment: CDR1 SGHTA and CDR2 FQGNSA. With 5 bases removed from V and 3 bases from J, the gap between germline ends came to 8 bases. The CDR3 runs 12 residues. For the CDR3, the DNA is TGTGCCAGCAGCCCCCGGAGCTACGAGCAGTACTTC. Amino acids: CASSPRSYEQYF.

This clonotype was picked up a small number of times. The chain has TRBV9 and TRBJ1-6, with 8 bases aligning to TRBD1. There are 15 residues in the CDR3. Germline V lookup: CDR1 SGDLS, CDR2 YYNGEE. Germline trimming cut 0 bases from V and 10 bases from J; bases unmatched to any gene: 6. CDR3: CASSVASGQGSPLHF. DNA of the CDR3: TGTGCCAGCAGCGTAGCTTCCGGACAGGGCTCACCCCTCCACTTT.

The J gene is TRBJ1-2, the V gene TRBV29-1, with D tentatively TRBD1 (5 bases). CDR1 is SQVTM, CDR2 ANQGSEA, per germline. The germline V and J ends were trimmed by 2 bases and 4 bases, with 8 bases remaining between them. The CDR3 is 12 amino acids. The CDR3 region is CSVERGSYGYTF. CDR3 bases: TGCAGCGTTGAAAGGGGCTCCTATGGCTACACCTTC.

The CDR3 DNA sequence: TGCGCCAGCAGCCAAGAAGACAGGTGGAGAAACACCATATATTTT. Its translation: CASSQEDRWRNTIYF. The genes are TRBV4-1 and TRBJ1-3; TRBD1 might be the D (6 bases). V dropped 0 bases and J dropped 5 bases, with 11 bases sitting between them. Per the germline V gene, CDR1 is MGHRA and CDR2 is YSYEKL. The CDR3 length is 15 residues.

The chain is built from TRBV5-1 and TRBJ2-3; D might be TRBD1 or TRBD2, each matching 5 bases. This CDR3 region has 15 residues. With 2 bases removed from V and 5 bases from J, the gap between germline ends came to 15 bases. Germline lookup yields CDR1 SGHRS and CDR2 YFSETQ. The CDR3: CASSFGTQGRDTQYF. For the CDR3, the DNA is TGCGCCAGCAGCTTCGGGACCCAAGGTAGAGATACGCAGTATTTT.

There are many counts of this clonotype. This chain joins TRBV6-5 and TRBJ2-1; D is unclear. The length of the CDR3 is 12 residues. Trimming removed 6 bases at V and 0 bases at J, with 3 bases between. CDR1 is MNHEY and CDR2 is SVGAGI in the germline V gene. The CDR3 DNA reads as TGTGCCAGCAGGAGCTCCTACAATGAGCAGTTCTTC. This sequence encodes CASRSSYNEQFF.

The genes are TRBV4-1 and TRBJ2-7; 9 bases are shared with TRBD2. The last part of the DNA fits TRBJ2-5 better; the J call may be wrong. The germline gives CDR1 MGHRA, CDR2 YSYEKL. The CDR3 consists of 15 residues. The CDR3 nucleotides read TGCGCCAGCAGCCAGAAGCGGGGGGCTCAAGAGACCCAGTACTTC. Translating it yields CASSQKRGAQETQYF.

V is TRBV18 and J is TRBJ2-3, with a weak D call TRBD1 (6 bases). The germline CDR1 and CDR2 sequences are KGHSH and LQKENI. V lost 6 bases to trimming and J lost 2 bases, with 15 bases between them. This CDR3 region has 15 residues. CDR3 sequence: CASSRRQAITDTQYF. The CDR3 coding sequence is TGTGCCAGCTCGCGAAGACAGGCGATCACAGATACGCAGTATTTT.

The chain combines TRBV20-1 with TRBJ2-7, with a tentative D call TRBD1 (5 bases). Trimming shortened V by 5 bases and J by 4 bases, and 18 bases separated the two germline ends. Germline assignment: CDR1 DFQATT and CDR2 SNEGSKA (reference sequence). CDR3 length: 14 residues. CDR3 DNA: TGCAGTGCTCCCCGACAGCAAAGAGGTTACGAGCAGTACTTC. It is translated as CSAPRQQRGYEQYF.

A note on this clonotype: Mismatch with germline at one junction end may stem from a read error. The rearrangement links TRBV12-3 or TRBV12-4 to TRBJ2-3; D gene ambiguous. The CDR3 contains 12 residues. The DNA for the CDR3 is TGTGGCAGCAGATTAGTAGGGGATACGCAGTATTTT. Amino acid sequence: CGSRLVGDTQYF.

This clonotype was seen only a few times. The rearrangement joins TRBV21-1 to TRBJ1-5; TRBD1, as called in the table, went unchecked against the DNA. TRBV21-1 is noted as a pseudogene. The CDR3 consists of 17 residues. The CDR3 loop reads CASSPQLGRASNQPQHF. The CDR3 nucleotides read TGTGCCAGCAGCCCTCAACTGGGACGGGCTAGCAATCAGCCCCAGCATTTT.

The chain joins TRBV4-3 to TRBJ2-1, with 8 bases matching TRBD2. This CDR3 is built from 16 residues. Trimming cost V 0 bases and J 3 bases; bases outside gene matches: 4. Germline lookup yields CDR1 LGHNA and CDR2 YSLEER. CDR3 nucleotides: TGCGCCAGCAGCCAAGACGCGGGGGGAAACTACAATGAGCAGTTCTTC. Translation: CASSQDAGGNYNEQFF.

This sequence joins TRBV12-3 or TRBV12-4 and TRBJ2-7, with a possible D match to TRBD1 (5 bases). The CDR3 runs to 14 residues. V lost 6 bases to trimming and J lost 7 bases, with 19 bases between them. CDR3 protein: CASSLQDTYNEQYF. CDR3 nucleotide sequence: TGTGCCAGCAGCCTCCAGGACACATACAATGAGCAGTACTTC.

The J gene is TRBJ2-1, the V gene TRBV12-3 or TRBV12-4; 9 nucleotides agree with TRBD1. V lost 5 bases, J lost 7 bases, and 12 bases stayed unmatched. There are 16 residues in the CDR3. The CDR3 nucleotides read TGTGCCAGCAGTCCACGACAGGGGGGAGCTGGGAATGAGCAGTTCTTC. Its protein product is CASSPRQGGAGNEQFF.

The rearrangement joins TRBV12-3 or TRBV12-4 to TRBJ1-4, with D perhaps matching TRBD1 (5 bases). V was trimmed by 3 bases and J by 6 bases, leaving 26 bases between them. The CDR3 has 19 residues. Here the CDR3 reads CASSLRLTSWGSADEKLFF. The CDR3 bases are TGTGCCAGCAGTTTGAGGTTGACCTCCTGGGGCAGCGCGGATGAAAAACTGTTTTTT.

In the case of this clonotype: This may be a read error, as it is one base from a much larger clone. The chain employs TRBV9 and TRBJ2-3; the D gene is possibly TRBD2 (5 bases). Germline values: CDR1 SGDLS, CDR2 YYNGEE. The V and J ends lost 7 bases and 5 bases respectively, with 14 bases between them. The length of the CDR3 is 13 residues. The CDR3 DNA reads TGTGCCAGCGGCGGGCCACCAAAAGATACGCAGTATTTT. Protein sequence: CASGGPPKDTQYF. The whole variable domain, filled in from reference TRBV9 and TRBJ2-3, reads DSGVTQTPKHLITATGQRVTLRCSPRSGDLSVYWYQQSLDQGLQFLIQYYNGEERAKGNILERFSAQQFPDLHSELNLSSLELGDSALYFCASGGPPKDTQYFGPGTRLTVL.